Listed below are T cell receptor beta chains from one sample, sequenced in a study of T cells in Graves' hyperthyroidism and ophthalmopathy. Using its own MiXCR run on the multiplex PCR reads, TCRdb lists one record per CDR3 protein. The table lists 600,000 to 900,000 distinct CDR3 sequences, about a sixth of them singletons. The specimen was blood. Receptors were obtained from a young man with Graves' hyperthyroidism. Both conserved end residues are trimmed from each CDR3.

>TRBJ2-1|TRBV19
ASSIGLAGDNEQF
>TRBJ1-1|TRBV7-9
ASSLGSSTEAF
>TRBJ2-5|TRBV20-1
SARARTGRETQY
>TRBJ1-1|TRBV27
ASSFIRDRGMNTEAF
>TRBJ2-3|TRBV28
ASSLAAGSGSTDTQY
>TRBJ2-1|TRBV18
ASSPGTESSYNEQF
>TRBJ1-1|TRBV7-9
ASSSTGTANTEAF
>TRBJ2-1|TRBV18
ASSPGTGRIREQF
>TRBJ1-1|TRBV5-5
ASSFFGGTGANTEAF
>TRBJ2-7|TRBV5-1
ASGTSWSYEQY
>TRBJ1-1|TRBV28
ATQSGGGNTEAF
>TRBJ2-7|TRBV7-9
ASSLVREMIGKQY
>TRBJ1-4|TRBV20-1
SARDRSEKLF
>TRBJ1-3|TRBV18
ASSPRQISGNTIY
>TRBJ2-3|TRBV6-2/TRBV6-3
ATAHTDTQY
>TRBJ2-7|TRBV7-9
ASSEEGSPYEQY
>TRBJ2-7|TRBV7-9
AVQSSLLTYEQY
>TRBJ2-1|TRBV24-1
ATSGGQRVYNEQF
>TRBJ1-5|TRBV28
ASSFPGQGDGPQH
>TRBJ2-7|TRBV29-1
SVGTSGHYEQY
>TRBJ2-7|TRBV28
ASSRAGRMDEQY
>TRBJ2-1|TRBV4-1
ASSQQRTVHTYNEQF
>TRBJ1-6|TRBV12-3/TRBV12-4
ASSPGSGNQRNSPLH
>TRBJ1-2|TRBV29-1
SVLFGDLVYGYT
>TRBJ2-3|TRBV12-3/TRBV12-4
ASTPPGGGIRADTQY
>TRBJ2-7|TRBV4-1
ASSFDLQGSYEQY
>TRBJ2-1|TRBV3-1
ASSQDDTLEQF
>TRBJ2-7|TRBV15
ATSRGSTSGSYEQY
>TRBJ2-7|TRBV20-1
SARMDWGYEQY
>TRBJ1-1|TRBV5-6
ASSGDGDTEAF
>TRBJ1-1|TRBV7-2
ASSSGTVEAF
>TRBJ2-2|TRBV27
ATLPQREGHWATGELF
>TRBJ2-3|TRBV4-3
ASSQTGGWTDTQY
>TRBJ1-1|TRBV30
AWSTTGSGAEAF
>TRBJ1-3|TRBV7-9
ASSLARSGNTIY
>TRBJ2-1|TRBV5-1
ASSGGGGGGNEQF
>TRBJ2-3|TRBV2
ASSDLGERDTQY
>TRBJ1-2|TRBV7-9
ASSPGGVPYYGYT
>TRBJ2-3|TRBV29-1
SVGFGLATDTQY
>TRBJ2-7|TRBV10-1
ASGTSISYEQY
>TRBJ2-1|TRBV12-3/TRBV12-4
ASSTRGASYNEQF
>TRBJ1-2|TRBV2
ATANRRDYGYT
>TRBJ2-7|TRBV19
ASRSQGQGSEQY
>TRBJ2-1|TRBV20-1
SARDLTSGRANEQF
>TRBJ1-4|TRBV19
ASSIVGEKLF
>TRBJ2-1|TRBV12-3/TRBV12-4
ASGTGALYNEQF
>TRBJ2-7|TRBV29-1
SVEPGLAIHSYEQY
>TRBJ2-7|TRBV28
ASSYSSTSPEQY
>TRBJ2-1|TRBV19
ASSHGRINEQF
>TRBJ1-5|TRBV20-1
SARDLYQFSNQPQH
>TRBJ2-3|TRBV18
ASSPAGEDTQY
>TRBJ2-1|TRBV10-3
AISEARGGRAGGYNEQF
>TRBJ2-5|TRBV11-3
ASSLGGGQKETQY
>TRBJ2-3|TRBV28
ASNPIRDRITDTQY
>TRBJ2-1|TRBV12-3/TRBV12-4
ASRGGRVGNEQF